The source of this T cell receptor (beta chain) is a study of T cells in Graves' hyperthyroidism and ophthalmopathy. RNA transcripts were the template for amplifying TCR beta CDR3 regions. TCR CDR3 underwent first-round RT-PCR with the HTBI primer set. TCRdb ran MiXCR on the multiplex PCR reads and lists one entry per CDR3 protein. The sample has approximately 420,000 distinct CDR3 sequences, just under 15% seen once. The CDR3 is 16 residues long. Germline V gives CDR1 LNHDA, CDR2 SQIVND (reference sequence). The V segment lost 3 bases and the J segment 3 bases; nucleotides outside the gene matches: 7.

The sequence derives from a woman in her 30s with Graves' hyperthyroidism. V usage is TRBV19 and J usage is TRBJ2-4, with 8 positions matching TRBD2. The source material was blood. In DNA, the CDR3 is TGTGCCAGTAGTATCTTACGGGAGGGAGGCAAAAACATTCAGTACTTC. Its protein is CASSILREGGKNIQYF.